Listed below are T cell receptor beta chains from one sample, sequenced in a study of T cells after yellow fever vaccination. TCRdb passed the 5' RACE reads through MiXCR, listing each CDR3 protein once. The sample holds around 25,000 distinct CDR3 sequences, 3.4% seen once. The sequenced sample was PBMCs, either bulk or a sorted T-cell subset (CD4+, CD8+, memory, or dextramer-sorted; not recorded which), obtained roughly seven weeks after the first yellow fever vaccination. The receptors come from a man younger than 35 who received the YFV17D yellow fever vaccine. CDR3s include the opening cysteine and the closing phenylalanine or tryptophan. D genes are given only for firm matches. Each size is how often the clone was seen (once, few, many) or a class if it is expanded.

TRBV3-1	16	many	TRBJ2-6	NA	TGTGCCAGCAGTCCATACATAGCCCCTGGGGCCAACGTCCTGACTTTC	CASSPYIAPGANVLTF
TRBV12-3/TRBV12-4	14	many	TRBJ1-4	NA	TGTGCCAGCAGTTTGGTCAGGGCGGGGGGAAAACTGTTTTTT	CASSLVRAGGKLFF
TRBV28	16	many	TRBJ2-4	NA	TGTGCCAGCAGTGAAATGCCCGGGACGGCTAAAAACATTCAGTACTTC	CASSEMPGTAKNIQYF
TRBV7-3	14	many	TRBJ2-5	TRBD2	TGTGCCAGCAGCCCGGGGGGGCCCTTGGAGACCCAGTACTTC	CASSPGGPLETQYF
TRBV5-1	13	many	TRBJ1-1	NA	TGCGCCAGCAGCTCCTATGAGGGTACTGAAGCTTTCTTT	CASSSYEGTEAFF
TRBV7-2	13	many	TRBJ1-5	TRBD1	TGTGCCAGCAGCCGAGACAGGGATCAGCCCCAGCATTTT	CASSRDRDQPQHF
TRBV6-1	12	many	TRBJ2-5	NA	TGTGCCACCTCTAAGGGGGAAGAGACCCAGTACTTC	CATSKGEETQYF
TRBV2	12	many	TRBJ2-7	NA	TGTGCCAGCAGTTGGACTGGGGACGAGCAGTACTTC	CASSWTGDEQYF
TRBV5-1	18	many	TRBJ1-5	TRBD1	TGCGCCAGCAGCTATCGGGACAGTTGGGGTAATAGCAATCAGCCCCAGCATTTT	CASSYRDSWGNSNQPQHF
TRBV20-1	14	many	TRBJ2-1	NA	TGCAGTGCTAGAGGGTCTAGTTCCTACAATGAGCAGTTCTTC	CSARGSSSYNEQFF
TRBV5-6	14	many	TRBJ2-3	NA	TGTGCCAGCAGCTTGGCGCTAGCCACAGATACGCAGTATTTT	CASSLALATDTQYF
TRBV5-1	14	medium-sized	TRBJ2-3	NA	TGCGCCAGCAGCCCGGCCGGACATCCAGATACGCAGTATTTT	CASSPAGHPDTQYF
TRBV18	14	many	TRBJ2-3	NA	TGTGCCAGCTCACCCTCCGGGACTACAGATACGCAGTATTTT	CASSPSGTTDTQYF
TRBV7-2	15	many	TRBJ2-3	TRBD2	TGTGCCAGCAGCTTAGCACTAGCGGGCACAGATACGCAGTATTTT	CASSLALAGTDTQYF
TRBV3-1	15	many	TRBJ2-5	NA	TGTGCCAGCACAGGAGGACAGAAATCCCAAGAGACCCAGTACTTC	CASTGGQKSQETQYF
TRBV9	15	many	TRBJ2-2	TRBD1	TGTGCCAGCAGCGTAGGTACAGGGGGTTTCGGGGAGCTGTTTTTT	CASSVGTGGFGELFF
TRBV7-2	13	medium-sized	TRBJ2-3	NA	TGTGCCAGCAGCTTAGAGTCTTGGGATACGCAGTATTTT	CASSLESWDTQYF
TRBV5-1	15	medium-sized	TRBJ2-5	NA	TGCGCCAGCGGATCCCTGGGGGGGGCCGGGGAGACCCAGTACTTC	CASGSLGGAGETQYF
TRBV20-1	14	many	TRBJ2-3	NA	TGCAGTGCTAGAGAGATCGAGGGTACAGATACGCAGTATTTT	CSAREIEGTDTQYF
TRBV18	16	many	TRBJ1-1	TRBD1	TGTGCCAGCTCACCAGAATTGGACAGGGGGCAAGCTGAAGCTTTCTTT	CASSPELDRGQAEAFF
TRBV6-1	14	many	TRBJ1-1	NA	TGTGCCAGCAGAACTAACCGGGATCACACTGAAGCTTTCTTT	CASRTNRDHTEAFF
TRBV29-1	16	many	TRBJ2-3	NA	TGCAGCGTTGAAAAGTTACGGGCGGCGGTCGCGGATACGCAGTATTTT	CSVEKLRAAVADTQYF
TRBV12-3/TRBV12-4	14	many	TRBJ2-3	NA	TGTGCCAGCAGTTCGGGGCAGGGGGGAGATACGCAGTATTTT	CASSSGQGGDTQYF
TRBV29-1	11	many	TRBJ2-5	NA	TGCAGCGGTCGCGGGGAAGAGACCCAGTACTTC	CSGRGEETQYF
TRBV5-1	14	many	TRBJ1-2	NA	TGCGCCAGCAGCCCTGGAGGGGCTAACTATGGCTACACCTTC	CASSPGGANYGYTF
TRBV4-2	17	many	TRBJ2-3	NA	TGTGCCAGCAGCCAAGCTATTTCCGCAGGATACACAGATACGCAGTATTTT	CASSQAISAGYTDTQYF
TRBV12-3/TRBV12-4	14	many	TRBJ2-4	NA	TGTGCCAGCAGCACCAGGGTGCCCAAAAACATTCAGTACTTC	CASSTRVPKNIQYF
TRBV25-1	12	many	TRBJ1-6	NA	TGTGCCAGCAGTGAAAGAGATTCACCCCTCCACTTT	CASSERDSPLHF
TRBV20-1	13	many	TRBJ2-5	NA	TGCAGTGCTGGGTTGTCGTGGGGAGAGACCCAGTACTTC	CSAGLSWGETQYF
TRBV5-1	14	many	TRBJ2-1	NA	TGCGCCAGCAGCTTGGCGATCCGTGGACATGAGCAGTTCTTC	CASSLAIRGHEQFF
TRBV20-1	11	medium-sized	TRBJ2-1	NA	TGCAGTGCTCGTTCCTACAATGAGCAGTTCTTC	CSARSYNEQFF
TRBV6-5	12	many	TRBJ1-1	NA	TGTGCCAGCAGCCTACGTGGGGGGAAGGCTTTCTTT	CASSLRGGKAFF
TRBV7-2	15	many	TRBJ1-5	TRBD1	TGTGCCAGCAGCTCGACAGGGGATAGCAATCAGCCCCAGCATTTT	CASSSTGDSNQPQHF
TRBV12-3/TRBV12-4	13	many	TRBJ2-1	TRBD1	TGTGCCAGCAGACCGGGACAGGCTAATGAGCAGTTCTTC	CASRPGQANEQFF
TRBV12-3/TRBV12-4	11	many	TRBJ1-3	NA	TGTGCCAGCAGACTCGGAAACACCATATATTTT	CASRLGNTIYF
TRBV4-3	15	many	TRBJ2-1	NA	TGCGCCAGCAGCCAAGGGGATAACTCCTACAATGAGCAGTTCTTC	CASSQGDNSYNEQFF
TRBV2	14	many	TRBJ2-3	NA	TGTGCCAGCAGGAAGGGGGTCGGTCCAGATACGCAGTATTTT	CASRKGVGPDTQYF
TRBV7-2	14	many	TRBJ1-1	NA	TGTGCCAGCAGCTTAGCGGGCCCCCACCCTGAAGCTTTCTTT	CASSLAGPHPEAFF
TRBV7-9	16	few	TRBJ2-3	NA	TGTGCCAGCAGCTTAGCGCAGGGCGGGCACACAGATACGCAGTATTTT	CASSLAQGGHTDTQYF
TRBV2	14	many	TRBJ1-1	NA	TGTGCCAGCAGCAGGGACATCATGAACACTGAAGCTTTCTTT	CASSRDIMNTEAFF
TRBV20-1	13	many	TRBJ1-2	NA	TGCAGTGCTAGAGCAGGGGAGCGTCCTGGCTACACCTTC	CSARAGERPGYTF
TRBV20-1	16	few	TRBJ2-1	TRBD2	TGCAGTGCTAAAAATTCCGGCGGGGGGGGCTACAATGAGCAGTTCTTC	CSAKNSGGGGYNEQFF
TRBV20-1	16	many	TRBJ2-5	TRBD2	TGCAGTGCTAACTCTCATAGCGGGGGGGCCGGTGAGACCCAGTACTTC	CSANSHSGGAGETQYF
TRBV27	13	many	TRBJ1-1	NA	TGTGCCAGCACCATCCGATGGGGGGGAGAAGCTTTCTTT	CASTIRWGGEAFF
TRBV5-1	14	many	TRBJ1-6	TRBD1	TGCGCCAGCAGAGGGACAGCCTATAATTCACCCCTCCACTTT	CASRGTAYNSPLHF
TRBV12-3/TRBV12-4	11	many	TRBJ1-1	NA	TGTGCCAGCAGTTTGGCGGCCGGGGCTTTCTTT	CASSLAAGAFF
TRBV6-5	13	many	TRBJ2-7	NA	TGTGCCAGCAGTCACAGCACCTCCTACGAGCAGTACTTC	CASSHSTSYEQYF
TRBV14	15	many	TRBJ2-1	NA	TGTGCCAGCAGCCAACTCTCCATATCCTACAATGAGCAGTTCTTC	CASSQLSISYNEQFF
TRBV5-4	14	many	TRBJ1-4	TRBD1	TGTGCCAGCAGCTGGGACAGGGGAGGTGAAAAACTGTTTTTT	CASSWDRGGEKLFF
TRBV15	12	many	TRBJ1-2	NA	TGTGCCACCAGCAGAGTAGCGGAACACCACACCTTC	CATSRVAEHHTF